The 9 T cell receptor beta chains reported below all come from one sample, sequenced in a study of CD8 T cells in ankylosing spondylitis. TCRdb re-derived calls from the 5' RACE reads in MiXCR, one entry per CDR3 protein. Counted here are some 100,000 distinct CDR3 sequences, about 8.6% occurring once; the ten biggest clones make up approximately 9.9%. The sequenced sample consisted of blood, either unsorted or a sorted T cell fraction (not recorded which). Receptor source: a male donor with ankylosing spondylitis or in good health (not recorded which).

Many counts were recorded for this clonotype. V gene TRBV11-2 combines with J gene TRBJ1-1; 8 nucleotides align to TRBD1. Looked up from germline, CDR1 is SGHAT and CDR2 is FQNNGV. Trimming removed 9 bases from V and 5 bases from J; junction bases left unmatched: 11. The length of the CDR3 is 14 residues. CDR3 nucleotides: TGTGCCAGTACTCTGGACAGGGTTAGTACTGAAGCTTTCTTT. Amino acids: CASTLDRVSTEAFF.

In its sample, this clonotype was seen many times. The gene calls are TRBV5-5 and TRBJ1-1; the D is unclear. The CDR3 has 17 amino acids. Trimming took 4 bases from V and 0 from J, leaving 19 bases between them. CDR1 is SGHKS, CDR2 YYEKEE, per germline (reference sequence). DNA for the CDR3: TGTGCCAGCAGCCTCCTAACCCCAACCCCAATGAACACTGAAGCTTTCTTT. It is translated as CASSLLTPTPMNTEAFF.

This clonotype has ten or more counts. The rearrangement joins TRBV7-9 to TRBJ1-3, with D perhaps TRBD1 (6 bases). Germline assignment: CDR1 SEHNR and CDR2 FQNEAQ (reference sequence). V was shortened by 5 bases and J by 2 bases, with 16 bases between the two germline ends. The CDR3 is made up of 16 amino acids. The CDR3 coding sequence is TGTGCCAGCAGCCCTACGGAGGGGACACCTGGAAACACCATATATTTT. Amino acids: CASSPTEGTPGNTIYF.

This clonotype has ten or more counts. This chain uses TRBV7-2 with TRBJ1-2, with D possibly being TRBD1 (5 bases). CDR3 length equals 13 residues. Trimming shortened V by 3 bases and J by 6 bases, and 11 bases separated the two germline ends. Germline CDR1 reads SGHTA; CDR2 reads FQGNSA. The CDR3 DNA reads TGTGCCAGCAGCTTTCGGGGAGGGGATGGCTACACCTTC. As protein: CASSFRGGDGYTF.

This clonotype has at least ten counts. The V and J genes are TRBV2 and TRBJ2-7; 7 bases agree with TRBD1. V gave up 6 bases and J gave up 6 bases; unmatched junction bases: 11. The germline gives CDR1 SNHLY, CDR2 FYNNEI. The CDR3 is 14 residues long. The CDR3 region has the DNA TGTGCCAGCAGCCTAACAGGGGCCCTCGGCGAGCAGTACTTC. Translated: CASSLTGALGEQYF.

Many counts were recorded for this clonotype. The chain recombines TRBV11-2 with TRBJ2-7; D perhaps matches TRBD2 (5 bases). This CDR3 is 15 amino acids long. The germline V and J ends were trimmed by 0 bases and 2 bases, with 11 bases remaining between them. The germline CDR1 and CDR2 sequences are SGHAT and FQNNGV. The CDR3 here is CASSLEYSGAYEQYF. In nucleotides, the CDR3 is TGTGCCAGCAGCTTAGAGTATTCCGGGGCCTACGAGCAGTACTTC.

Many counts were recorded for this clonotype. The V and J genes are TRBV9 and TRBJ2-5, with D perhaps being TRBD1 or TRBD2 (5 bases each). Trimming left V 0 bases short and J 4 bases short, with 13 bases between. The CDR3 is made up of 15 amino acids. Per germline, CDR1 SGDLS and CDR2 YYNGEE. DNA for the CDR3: TGTGCCAGCAGCGTAGTTGGCAGGGCGGGAGAGACCCAGTACTTC. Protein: CASSVVGRAGETQYF.

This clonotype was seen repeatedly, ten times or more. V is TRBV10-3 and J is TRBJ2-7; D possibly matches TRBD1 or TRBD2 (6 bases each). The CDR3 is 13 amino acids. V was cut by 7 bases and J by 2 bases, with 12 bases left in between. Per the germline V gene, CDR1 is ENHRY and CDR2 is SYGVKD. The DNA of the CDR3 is TGTGCCATCACGGGGGCAGAGACCTACGAGCAGTACTTC. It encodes CAITGAETYEQYF.

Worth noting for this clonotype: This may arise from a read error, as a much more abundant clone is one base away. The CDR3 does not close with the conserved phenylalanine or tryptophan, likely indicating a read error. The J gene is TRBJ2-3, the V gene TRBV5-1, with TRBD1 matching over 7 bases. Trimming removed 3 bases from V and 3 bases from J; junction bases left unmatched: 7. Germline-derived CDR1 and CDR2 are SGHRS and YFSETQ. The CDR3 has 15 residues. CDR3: CASSSQDRNTDTQYL. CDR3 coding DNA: TGCGCCAGCAGCTCCCAGGACAGGAATACAGATACGCAGTATCTT.